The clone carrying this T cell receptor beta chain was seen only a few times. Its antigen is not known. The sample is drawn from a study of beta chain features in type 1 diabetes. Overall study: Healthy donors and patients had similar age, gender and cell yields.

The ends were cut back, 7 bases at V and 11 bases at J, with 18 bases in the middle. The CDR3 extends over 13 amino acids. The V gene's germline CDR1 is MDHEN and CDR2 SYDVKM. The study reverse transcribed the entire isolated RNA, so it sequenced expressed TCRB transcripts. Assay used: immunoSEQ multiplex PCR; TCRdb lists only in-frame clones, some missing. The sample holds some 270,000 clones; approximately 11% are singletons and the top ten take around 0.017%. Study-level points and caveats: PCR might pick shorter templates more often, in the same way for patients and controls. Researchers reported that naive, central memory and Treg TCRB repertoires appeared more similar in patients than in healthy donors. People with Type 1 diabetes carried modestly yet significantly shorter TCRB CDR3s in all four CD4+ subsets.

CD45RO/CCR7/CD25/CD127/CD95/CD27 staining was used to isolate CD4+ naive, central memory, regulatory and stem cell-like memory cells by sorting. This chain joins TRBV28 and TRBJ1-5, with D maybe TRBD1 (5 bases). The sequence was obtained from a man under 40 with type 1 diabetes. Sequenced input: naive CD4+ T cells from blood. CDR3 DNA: TGTGCCAGCAAAGACAGCCCTTTGGGGACCCAGCATTTT. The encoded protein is CASKDSPLGTQHF.